A selection of T cell receptor beta chains follows, all from one sample in a study of blood T cell repertoires in COVID-19. The table came from immunoSEQ multiplex PCR; TCRdb's copy has only in-frame clones and leaves some out. The sample lists 88,000 or so clones, approximately 85% occurring once. Material for sequencing was peripheral blood. Source of these receptors: a man between 60 and 75 years old with acute or convalescent COVID-19. Both conserved end residues are part of each CDR3. The D gene is left open where the match is weak. Only some rows state a clone size, as once, few, many or a class for expanded clones.

clone_size: -; j_call: TRBJ2-7; v_call: TRBV4-3; d_call: -; cdr3_aa: CASSAGLDPYYEQYF; cdr3_nt: TGCGCCAGCAGCGCGGGCCTGGACCCCTACTACGAGCAGTACTTC
clone_size: few; j_call: TRBJ1-2; v_call: TRBV2; d_call: -; cdr3_aa: CASSELGRNYGYTF; cdr3_nt: TGTGCCAGCAGTGAATTGGGGCGGAACTATGGCTACACCTTC
clone_size: -; j_call: TRBJ1-2; v_call: TRBV5-6; d_call: -; cdr3_aa: CASSPLGVYGYTF; cdr3_nt: TGTGCCAGCAGCCCTTTAGGGGTCTATGGCTACACCTTC
clone_size: -; j_call: TRBJ1-6; v_call: TRBV19; d_call: TRBD1; cdr3_aa: CASTQGQGYNSPLHF; cdr3_nt: TGTGCCAGTACCCAGGGACAGGGTTATAATTCACCCCTCCACTTT
clone_size: -; j_call: TRBJ2-7; v_call: TRBV11-1; d_call: -; cdr3_aa: CASSLAQGFHEQYF; cdr3_nt: TGTGCCAGCAGCTTAGCTCAGGGATTCCACGAGCAGTACTTC
clone_size: -; j_call: TRBJ2-7; v_call: TRBV18; d_call: TRBD1; cdr3_aa: CASSPKSGQGFYEQYF; cdr3_nt: TGTGCCAGCTCACCCAAATCCGGACAGGGGTTCTACGAGCAGTACTTC
clone_size: -; j_call: TRBJ2-1; v_call: TRBV7-2; d_call: -; cdr3_aa: CASTLDLIGGSSYNEQFF; cdr3_nt: TGTGCCAGCACCCTTGATTTGATTGGTGGTAGCTCCTACAATGAGCAGTTCTTC
clone_size: -; j_call: TRBJ1-2; v_call: TRBV27; d_call: TRBD1; cdr3_aa: CASSPLDRYDGYTF; cdr3_nt: TGTGCCAGCAGTCCATTGGACAGGTATGATGGCTACACCTTC
clone_size: -; j_call: TRBJ1-2; v_call: TRBV5-1; d_call: -; cdr3_aa: CASSLDGGNYGYTF; cdr3_nt: TGCGCCAGCAGCTTGGACGGGGGAAACTATGGCTACACCTTC
clone_size: -; j_call: TRBJ2-5; v_call: TRBV6-6; d_call: TRBD2; cdr3_aa: CASSKSTRGRGETQYF; cdr3_nt: TGTGCCAGCAGCAAATCAACCAGAGGGCGGGGGGAGACCCAGTACTTC
clone_size: -; j_call: TRBJ1-2; v_call: TRBV4-1; d_call: TRBD1; cdr3_aa: CASSQDVGRGSYGYTF; cdr3_nt: TGCGCCAGCAGCCAAGATGTCGGCAGGGGGTCATATGGCTACACCTTC
clone_size: few; j_call: TRBJ1-2; v_call: TRBV5-4; d_call: -; cdr3_aa: CASSLASGVSGYTF; cdr3_nt: TGTGCCAGCAGCTTGGCCTCCGGGGTCAGCGGCTACACCTTC
clone_size: -; j_call: TRBJ2-2; v_call: TRBV19; d_call: -; cdr3_aa: CASRPGTPTGELFF; cdr3_nt: TGTGCCAGTAGGCCCGGGACACCAACCGGGGAGCTGTTTTTT
clone_size: -; j_call: TRBJ2-4; v_call: TRBV5-1; d_call: TRBD2; cdr3_aa: CASSLGLAVTGGDIQYF; cdr3_nt: TGCGCCAGCAGCTTGGGACTAGCGGTAACAGGAGGGGACATTCAGTACTTC
clone_size: -; j_call: TRBJ2-5; v_call: TRBV30; d_call: -; cdr3_aa: CAWSLGTGPQYF; cdr3_nt: TGTGCCTGGAGCCTGGGAACAGGACCCCAGTACTTC
clone_size: -; j_call: TRBJ2-2; v_call: TRBV5-1; d_call: -; cdr3_aa: CASSFTVPGRDTGELFF; cdr3_nt: TGCGCCAGCAGCTTCACCGTTCCGGGTCGGGACACCGGGGAGCTGTTTTTT
clone_size: -; j_call: TRBJ2-2; v_call: TRBV7-2; d_call: TRBD2; cdr3_aa: CASSLLGGATGELFF; cdr3_nt: TGTGCCAGCAGCTTACTCGGGGGGGCAACCGGGGAGCTGTTTTTT
clone_size: -; j_call: TRBJ2-7; v_call: TRBV5-1; d_call: -; cdr3_aa: CASSPDRHSYEQYF; cdr3_nt: TGCGCCAGCAGTCCTGACAGACACTCCTACGAGCAGTACTTC
clone_size: once; j_call: TRBJ1-1; v_call: TRBV9; d_call: -; cdr3_aa: CASSVGQGTEAFF; cdr3_nt: TGTGCCAGCAGCGTAGGGCAGGGGACTGAAGCTTTCTTT